Following are 21 T cell receptor beta chains from one sample sequenced in a study of T cell responses to AZD1222 COVID-19 vaccine. The method was immunoSEQ multiplex PCR; TCRdb's version includes in-frame clones alone and lacks a portion of them. Of roughly 140,000 clones in the sample, around 89% were seen once. The sequencing here drew on peripheral blood, taken on day 0 of MenACWY control vaccination. The receptors come from an adult in good health.

The rearrangement links TRBV30 to TRBJ1-1; D is undetermined. The CDR3 contains 15 residues. From germline, CDR1 is GTSNPN and CDR2 SVGIG (reference sequence). V shed 4 bases and J shed 1 base, with 16 bases lying between them. The CDR3 DNA follows: TGTGCCTGGACCACAACTCTCCTCAGGAACACTGAAGCTTTCTTT. Its protein is CAWTTTLLRNTEAFF. The full variable domain, its missing parts supplied by reference TRBV30 and TRBJ1-1, is SQTIHQWPATLVQPVGSPLSLECTVEGTSNPNLYWYRQAAGRGLQLLFYSVGIGQISSEVPQNLSASRPQDRQFILSSKKLLLSDSGFYLCAWTTTLLRNTEAFFGQGTRLTVV.

The chain combines TRBV27 with TRBJ1-2; D gene ambiguous. Trimming left V 8 bases short and J 1 base short, with 17 bases between. The CDR3 loop spans 15 amino acids. Germline V gene lookup returns CDR1 MNHEY and CDR2 SMNVEV (reference sequence). The CDR3 coding sequence is TGTGCCAGCGGCCGTAAGCGCGTTTTTAACTATGGCTACACCTTC. The encoded protein is CASGRKRVFNYGYTF.

The chain links TRBV3-1 (or the pseudogene TRBV3-2) to TRBJ1-1; TRBD1 aligns across 8 bases. The CDR3 contains 14 residues. After removal of 3 bases from V and 7 bases from J, the junction contained 7 bases not matched to a gene. Germline V gene sequence: CDR1 LGHDT, CDR2 YNNKEL (reference sequence). The CDR3 sequence: CASSHGTGNGEAFF. The CDR3 DNA sequence: TGTGCCAGCAGCCACGGGACAGGTAACGGTGAAGCTTTCTTT.

V is TRBV4-1 and J is TRBJ1-5; TRBD1 matches at 9 bases. The germline gives CDR1 MGHRA, CDR2 YSYEKL. With V trimmed by 6 bases and J by 4 bases, 4 bases remained unmatched. The CDR3 contains 14 residues. The CDR3, as DNA: TGCGCCAGCAGTCCGGACAGGGGTAATCAGCCCCAGCATTTT. Residues: CASSPDRGNQPQHF.

The chain carries TRBV6-5 and TRBJ2-3, with D tentatively TRBD2 (5 bases). CDR1 MNHEY and CDR2 SVGAGI come from the germline V gene. Trimming took 6 bases from V and 0 from J, leaving 10 bases between them. CDR3 length equals 14 residues. CDR3 bases: TGTGCCAGCAGCCGACGGACTAGCACAGATACGCAGTATTTT. This translates into CASSRRTSTDTQYF.

The chain couples TRBV28 to TRBJ1-4; 8 bases agree with TRBD1. Germline CDR1 reads MDHEN; CDR2 reads SYDVKM. The junction had 10 bases not matched to a gene; V was cut back by 4 bases and J by 0 bases. The CDR3 runs 18 residues. The CDR3 loop reads CASSSAGGGHSTNEKLFF. For the CDR3, the DNA is TGTGCCAGCAGTTCAGCAGGGGGCGGACACTCAACTAATGAAAAACTGTTTTTT.

This chain connects TRBV7-9 to TRBJ1-1; D ambiguous. From germline, CDR1 is SEHNR and CDR2 FQNEAQ (reference sequence). This CDR3 has 12 residues. V was shortened by 8 bases and J by 1 base, with 8 bases between the two germline ends. This CDR3 reads CASGRRNTEAFF. In nucleotides, the CDR3 is TGTGCCAGCGGACGGAGGAACACTGAAGCTTTCTTT.

The rearrangement uses TRBV2 and TRBJ1-2, with D maybe TRBD1 (5 bases). Germline lookup yields CDR1 SNHLY and CDR2 FYNNEI. With 7 bases removed from V and 0 bases from J, the gap between germline ends came to 12 bases. The CDR3 consists of 14 residues. CDR3 DNA sequence: TGTGCCAGCAATGGGGACGGTGCTAACTATGGCTACACCTTC. It yields the protein CASNGDGANYGYTF. Drawing the rest from reference TRBV2 and TRBJ1-2, the complete variable domain is EPEVTQTPSHQVTQMGQEVILRCVPISNHLYFYWYRQILGQKVEFLVSFYNNEISEKSEIFDDQFSVERPDGSNFTLKIRSTKLEDSAMYFCASNGDGANYGYTFGSGTRLTVV.

CDR3 nucleotides: TGTGCCAGCAGTGTTTTGAGAGGTGGGACCGGGGAGCTGTTTTTT. Amino acids: CASSVLRGGTGELFF. The V gene is TRBV2, the J gene TRBJ2-2; D is unresolved. Germline CDR1 SNHLY, CDR2 FYNNEI. This CDR3 contains 15 residues. Trimming stripped 4 bases from V and 5 bases from J, with 14 bases between. Full variable domain (remainder filled in from reference TRBV2 and TRBJ2-2): EPEVTQTPSHQVTQMGQEVILRCVPISNHLYFYWYRQILGQKVEFLVSFYNNEISEKSEIFDDQFSVERPDGSNFTLKIRSTKLEDSAMYFCASSVLRGGTGELFFGEGSRLTVL.

This clone was observed once. The chain uses TRBV9 and TRBJ1-2, with D uncertain. Germline values: CDR1 SGDLS, CDR2 YYNGEE. This CDR3 region has 13 residues. V lost 6 bases, J lost 6 bases, and 15 bases lay in between. The CDR3 DNA is TGTGCCAGCACCCATCGGGGAGGTCATGGCTACACCTTC. Translation: CASTHRGGHGYTF.

The chain uses TRBV3-1 (or the pseudogene TRBV3-2) and TRBJ2-5, with D maybe TRBD2 (6 bases). The CDR3 is made up of 15 amino acids. The V end was cut by 1 base, the J end by 2 bases, with 11 bases between. CDR1 is LGHDT, CDR2 YNNKEL, per germline (reference sequence). This chain's CDR3 is CASSQGSGPQETQYF. The CDR3 nucleotides are TGTGCCAGCAGCCAAGGCAGCGGGCCTCAAGAGACCCAGTACTTC.

CDR3 protein: CASSYLQGIGTEAFF. DNA for the CDR3: TGTGCCAGCAGTTACCTTCAGGGAATAGGGACTGAAGCTTTCTTT. This chain joins TRBV6-5 and TRBJ1-1, with D perhaps TRBD1 (5 bases). Germline V lookup: CDR1 MNHEY, CDR2 SVGAGI. V lost 2 bases, J lost 5 bases, and 15 bases lay in between. CDR3 size: 15 residues.

This chain uses TRBV9 with TRBJ2-5; D may be TRBD1 (6 bases). Germline CDR1 is SGDLS and CDR2 is YYNGEE. The CDR3 has 14 residues. Between the trimmed V and J ends, which lost 0 bases and 5 bases, there was a span of 11 bases. This chain's CDR3 is CASSVGGTSETQYF. The CDR3 region has the DNA TGTGCCAGCAGCGTAGGAGGGACATCGGAGACCCAGTACTTC.

The chain couples TRBV2 to TRBJ1-2; D unclear. The V gene's germline CDR1 is SNHLY and CDR2 FYNNEI. The CDR3 has 12 residues. Trimming pared 6 bases from V and 4 bases from J, leaving 9 bases between. As DNA, the CDR3 is TGTGCCAGCAGCCCGTTACCCTATGGCTACACCTTC. It encodes CASSPLPYGYTF.

This clone appeared once. The chain is built from TRBV2 and TRBJ2-1; a possible D gene is TRBD1 (5 bases). The germline V gene has CDR1 SNHLY and CDR2 FYNNEI. This CDR3 comprises 15 residues. V was trimmed by 2 bases and J by 3 bases, leaving 11 bases between them. The CDR3 coding sequence is TGTGCCAGCAGTGAACAGGGCGGACACTACAATGAGCAGTTCTTC. Protein product: CASSEQGGHYNEQFF. Full variable domain (missing parts from reference TRBV2 and TRBJ2-1): EPEVTQTPSHQVTQMGQEVILRCVPISNHLYFYWYRQILGQKVEFLVSFYNNEISEKSEIFDDQFSVERPDGSNFTLKIRSTKLEDSAMYFCASSEQGGHYNEQFFGPGTRLTVL.

The chain carries TRBV28 and TRBJ1-2; a weak D match, TRBD1 (5 bases). This CDR3 has 15 amino acids. Deletions cut 5 bases from V and 8 bases from J, with 21 bases between. Germline V gene lookup returns CDR1 MDHEN and CDR2 SYDVKM. In DNA form, the CDR3 reads TGTGCCAGCAGTCCTACGTTGCAGGGCCGAAGGGGCTACACCTTC. This codes for CASSPTLQGRRGYTF.

The chain couples TRBV18 to TRBJ1-2; no clear D gene. The CDR3 consists of 14 residues. Germline lookup yields CDR1 KGHSH and CDR2 LQKENI. The V and J ends lost 0 bases and 4 bases respectively, with 9 bases between them. The CDR3 sequence is CASSPPSLGYGYTF. CDR3 coding DNA: TGTGCCAGCTCACCACCTTCCCTCGGCTATGGCTACACCTTC.

The chain employs TRBV4-3 and TRBJ2-5; 9 positions agree with TRBD2. V trimming: 4 bases; J trimming: 5 bases; junction bases outside the gene matches: 8. CDR3 length: 15 residues. Germline CDR1 and CDR2: LGHNA and YSLEER. The CDR3: CASSLLAGAQETQYF. Written as DNA, the CDR3 is TGCGCCAGCAGCCTATTAGCGGGAGCTCAGGAGACCCAGTACTTC.

V and J are TRBV11-1 and TRBJ2-7; 11 bases align to TRBD2. V lost 2 bases to trimming and J lost 3 bases; unmatched junction nucleotides: 0. The CDR3 sequence is 14 residues long. The germline gives CDR1 SGHAT, CDR2 FQDESV (reference sequence). CDR3 region: CASSLTSGSYEQYF. For the CDR3, the DNA is TGTGCCAGCAGCTTAACTAGCGGGAGCTACGAGCAGTACTTC.

The chain recombines TRBV5-1 with TRBJ1-1; D uncertain. The V gene's germline CDR1 is SGHRS and CDR2 YFSETQ. V dropped 2 bases and J dropped 2 bases, with 13 bases sitting between them. The CDR3 totals 15 residues. The DNA of the CDR3 is TGCGCCAGCAGCTTCAGTGCGGGAATCAACACTGAAGCTTTCTTT. Translating it yields CASSFSAGINTEAFF.

The V gene is TRBV19, the J gene TRBJ1-5; D unresolved. V was shortened by 6 bases and J by 6 bases, with 9 bases between the two germline ends. Germline V gene lookup returns CDR1 LNHDA and CDR2 SQIVND (reference sequence). The CDR3 is 12 residues long. This chain's CDR3 is CASRWALQPQHF. CDR3 bases: TGTGCCAGTAGGTGGGCCCTTCAGCCCCAGCATTTT.